Following are 19 T cell receptor beta chains from one sample sequenced in a study of cytomegalovirus exposure and HLA in healthy donors. PCR primers comprised 60 Vbeta and 13 Jbeta primers. The assay was immunoSEQ multiplex PCR, and TCRdb's table has in-frame clones only and misses some. In the table there are some 180,000 clones, almost 85% of which are singletons. The sequencing input was PBMCs. These TCRs come from a woman aged 50 to 65 in good health and CMV-seronegative.

V and J are TRBV6-5 and TRBJ2-1; 10 nucleotides align to TRBD2. Germline CDR1 reads MNHEY; CDR2 reads SVGAGI. This CDR3 is built from 15 residues. J was trimmed by 4 bases and V by 6 bases; bases with no gene match: 6. CDR3 nucleotides: TGTGCCAGCAGAACCCCGGGACTAGCGTACAATGAGCAGTTCTTC. Protein product: CASRTPGLAYNEQFF.

This chain uses TRBV5-4 with TRBJ2-7; D may be TRBD2 (5 bases). V lost 0 bases to trimming and J lost 5 bases, with 15 bases between them. From germline, CDR1 is SGHNT and CDR2 YYREEE (reference sequence). The CDR3 is 15 residues long. Here the CDR3 reads CASSLADGVGNEQYF. The CDR3 DNA is TGTGCCAGCAGCTTGGCCGACGGGGTAGGGAACGAGCAGTACTTC.

This chain links TRBV9 with TRBJ2-3; 14 nucleotides align to TRBD2. The CDR3 is made up of 18 amino acids. The germline gives CDR1 SGDLS, CDR2 YYNGEE. The junction had 9 bases not matched to a gene; V was cut back by 0 bases and J by 6 bases. For the CDR3, the DNA is TGTGCCAGCAGCGTAGAAGGGGGACTAGCGGGAGTGGGGGATACGCAGTATTTT. Translation: CASSVEGGLAGVGDTQYF. Variable domain in full (rest from reference TRBV9 and TRBJ2-3): DSGVTQTPKHLITATGQRVTLRCSPRSGDLSVYWYQQSLDQGLQFLIQYYNGEERAKGNILERFSAQQFPDLHSELNLSSLELGDSALYFCASSVEGGLAGVGDTQYFGPGTRLTVL.

V is TRBV14 and J is TRBJ2-1; 11 nucleotides match TRBD1. Germline values: CDR1 SGHDN, CDR2 FVKESK. The CDR3 sequence is 15 residues long. Unmatched junction bases numbered 4, after V lost 1 base and J lost 8 bases. Here the CDR3 reads CASSQGTGGLYEQFF. CDR3 coding DNA: TGTGCCAGCAGCCAAGGGACAGGGGGCTTATATGAGCAGTTCTTC.

The V gene is TRBV6-5, the J gene TRBJ2-7; TRBD1 agrees at 8 bases. Germline CDR1 is MNHEY and CDR2 is SVGAGI. The length of the CDR3 is 15 residues. The junction had 10 bases not matched to a gene; V was cut back by 4 bases and J by 5 bases. The CDR3 protein is CASSSPGQAINEQYF. The CDR3 DNA reads TGTGCCAGCAGTTCCCCGGGACAGGCGATCAACGAGCAGTACTTC.

There are a few counts of this clone. The chain links TRBV4-3 to TRBJ1-2, with D perhaps matching TRBD1 (5 bases). V shed 4 bases and J shed 4 bases, with 10 bases lying between them. Germline V CDR1 and CDR2: LGHNA, YSLEER. This CDR3 has 13 residues. The CDR3 DNA sequence: TGCGCCAGCAGCCCTCCTGACAGCTATGGCTACACCTTC. Amino acid sequence: CASSPPDSYGYTF.

This clone has only a few counts. This chain connects TRBV7-2 to TRBJ2-4, with D tentatively TRBD2 (6 bases). There are 16 residues in the CDR3. Germline V gene data show CDR1 as SGHTA and CDR2 as FQGNSA. Deletions cut 2 bases from V and 2 bases from J, with 13 bases between. The CDR3 DNA is TGTGCCAGCAGCTTACTCGGCGCGGGAACCAAAAACATTCAGTACTTC. Its protein product is CASSLLGAGTKNIQYF.

V usage is TRBV7-9 and J usage is TRBJ2-3, with 14 bases identical to TRBD2. The CDR3 extends over 16 amino acids. Trimming at V came to 3 bases and at J to 5 bases, leaving 4 bases not matched to a gene. Germline CDR1 SEHNR, CDR2 FQNEAQ (reference sequence). The CDR3 region is CASSLGLAGVGDTQYF. The DNA for the CDR3 is TGTGCCAGCAGCTTGGGACTAGCGGGAGTCGGAGATACGCAGTATTTT. Together with reference TRBV7-9 and TRBJ2-3, the CDR3 gives the full variable domain: DTGVSQNPRHKITKRGQNVTFRCDPISEHNRLYWYRQTLGQGPEFLTYFQNEAQLEKSRLLSDRFSAERPKGSFSTLEIQRTEQGDSAMYLCASSLGLAGVGDTQYFGPGTRLTVL.

In the case of this clone: Other DNA sequences in this sample translate to the same CDR3. The J gene is TRBJ2-2, the V gene TRBV5-4; TRBD2 might be the D (6 bases). Per the germline V gene, CDR1 is SGHNT and CDR2 is YYREEE (reference sequence). The CDR3 is 15 amino acids. V was shortened by 2 bases and J by 3 bases, with 11 bases between the two germline ends. CDR3 loop: CASSLTGGDTGELFF. CDR3 in DNA: TGTGCCAGCAGCTTAACAGGAGGGGACACCGGGGAGCTGTTTTTT.

The chain combines TRBV2 with TRBJ2-1; 9 bases match TRBD2. The CDR3 totals 15 residues. After removal of 5 bases from V and 11 bases from J, the junction contained 13 bases not matched to a gene. The V gene's germline CDR1 is SNHLY and CDR2 FYNNEI. CDR3 sequence (DNA): TGTGCCAGCAGTCTCGAGGCTAGCGGGATTACCAAGCAGTTCTTC. Protein: CASSLEASGITKQFF.

The rearrangement uses TRBV7-2 and TRBJ2-3; maybe TRBD2 (5 bases). CDR1 SGHTA and CDR2 FQGNSA come from the germline V gene. The CDR3 extends over 16 amino acids. V was clipped by 1 base and J by 0 bases, with 11 bases between them. The CDR3: CASSLDSSGSTDTQYF. The CDR3 DNA follows: TGTGCCAGCAGCTTAGATAGTTCGGGAAGCACAGATACGCAGTATTTT.

The V gene is TRBV30, the J gene TRBJ2-1; D is possibly TRBD2 (5 bases). Germline loops: CDR1 GTSNPN, CDR2 SVGIG (reference sequence). Trimming removed 4 bases from V and 5 bases from J, with 15 bases in between. The CDR3 runs 14 residues. CDR3 in DNA: TGTGCCTGGACCCCTGGGAGTAGTAACAATGAGCAGTTCTTC. Residues: CAWTPGSSNNEQFF.

This chain links TRBV7-6 with TRBJ2-5; 10 bases match TRBD1. This CDR3 comprises 14 residues. Germline V gene lookup returns CDR1 SGHVS and CDR2 FNYEAQ. V was pared by 4 bases and J by 4 bases, with 3 bases of the junction left unmatched. The chain's CDR3 is CASSSTGGGETQYF. CDR3 DNA: TGTGCCAGCAGCTCGACAGGGGGCGGAGAGACCCAGTACTTC.

V and J are TRBV28 and TRBJ2-5; 7 bases map to TRBD1. V gave up 2 bases and J gave up 3 bases; unmatched junction bases: 12. The CDR3 is 17 amino acids. Per the germline V gene, CDR1 is MDHEN and CDR2 is SYDVKM. This chain's CDR3 is CASSLRSYRGKKETQYF. In DNA, the CDR3 is TGTGCCAGCAGTTTACGCAGCTACAGGGGAAAGAAAGAGACCCAGTACTTC.

The chain is built from TRBV7-8 and TRBJ2-2, with TRBD2 matching 13 bases. Germline CDR1 and CDR2: SGHVS and FQNEAQ. The CDR3 sequence is 16 residues long. V trimming: 1 base; J trimming: 6 bases; junction bases outside the gene matches: 2. DNA for the CDR3: TGTGCCAGCAGCTTAGTCGGGACTAGCGGGGCCGGGGAGCTGTTTTTT. Amino acid sequence: CASSLVGTSGAGELFF.

This rearrangement joins TRBV18 to TRBJ1-4; unclear D gene. V dropped 3 bases and J dropped 0 bases, with 8 bases sitting between them. In germline, CDR1 is KGHSH, CDR2 LQKENI. There are 15 residues in the CDR3. The CDR3 loop is CASSPKASTNEKLFF. CDR3 bases: TGTGCCAGCTCACCCAAAGCGTCAACTAATGAAAAACTGTTTTTT.

This clone showed up just a few times. The chain joins TRBV5-1 to TRBJ2-1, with D tentatively TRBD1 (5 bases). The CDR3 is made up of 14 amino acids. Germline CDR1 reads SGHRS; CDR2 reads YFSETQ. V gave up 0 bases and J gave up 3 bases, with 7 bases separating them. Written as DNA, the CDR3 is TGCGCCAGCAGCTTGGGCAGGGACTACAATGAGCAGTTCTTC. Translation gives CASSLGRDYNEQFF. The full variable domain, its missing parts supplied by reference TRBV5-1 and TRBJ2-1, is KAGVTQTPRYLIKTRGQQVTLSCSPISGHRSVSWYQQTPGQGLQFLFEYFSETQRNKGNFPGRFSGRQFSNSRSEMNVSTLELGDSALYLCASSLGRDYNEQFFGPGTRLTVL.

Note on this clone: The junction departs from the called germline gene at one end, perhaps through a read error. The chain employs TRBV7-2 and TRBJ1-5; TRBD1 is a possible D gene (5 bases). The CDR3 totals 17 residues. Germline loops: CDR1 SGHTA, CDR2 FQGNSA. The CDR3 nucleotides read TGTGCCAGCAGCTTATCCAGGGTACGAAGTAGCAATCAACCCCAGCATTTT. This encodes CASSLSRVRSSNQPQHF.

The chain joins TRBV7-2 to TRBJ2-2; 11 bases agree with TRBD2. V lost 5 bases to trimming and J lost 4 bases; unmatched junction nucleotides: 6. This CDR3 comprises 16 residues. Germline CDR1 and CDR2: SGHTA and FQGNSA. The CDR3 region is CASSPRGLAATGELFF. In DNA form, the CDR3 reads TGTGCCAGCAGCCCGCGGGGACTAGCGGCCACCGGGGAGCTGTTTTTT.